The 30 T cell receptor beta chains reported below all come from one sample, sequenced in a study of CD8 T cells in ankylosing spondylitis. TCRdb processed the 5' RACE reads anew with MiXCR; each CDR3 protein has one entry. The sample lists some 270,000 distinct CDR3 sequences; 32% were seen once. The sample consisted of blood, either unsorted or a sorted T cell fraction (not recorded which). The receptors were sampled from a male donor with ankylosing spondylitis or in good health (not recorded which).

J is TRBJ2-7 and V is TRBV2; D perhaps matches TRBD1 (5 bases). V was clipped by 7 bases and J by 2 bases, with 12 bases between them. Germline values: CDR1 SNHLY, CDR2 FYNNEI. The CDR3 is made up of 13 amino acids. CDR3 residues: CASIGQKPYEQYF. CDR3 sequence (DNA): TGTGCCAGCATTGGACAAAAACCCTACGAGCAGTACTTC.

The CDR3 region is CASSGLVASGAGLTDTQYF. The CDR3 bases are TGTGCCAGCAGCGGTCTCGTAGCTAGCGGGGCCGGGCTTACAGATACGCAGTATTTT. The rearrangement uses TRBV3-1 and TRBJ2-3, with 9 bases matching TRBD2. Germline CDR1 reads LGHDT; CDR2 reads YNNKEL (reference sequence). The CDR3 loop spans 19 amino acids. After removal of 5 bases from V and 3 bases from J, the junction contained 18 bases not matched to a gene.

The chain uses TRBV11-2 and TRBJ2-7; 9 bases line up with TRBD1. This CDR3 has 16 amino acids. Trimming at V came to 4 bases and at J to 1 base, leaving 8 bases not matched to a gene. The germline V gene encodes CDR1 SGHAT and CDR2 FQNNGV. The CDR3 here is CASSSQPGQGSYEQYF. The CDR3 nucleotides read TGTGCCAGCAGCTCTCAACCGGGACAGGGATCCTACGAGCAGTACTTC.

The chain couples TRBV20-1 to TRBJ1-6, with D possibly being TRBD1 (5 bases). The germline V gene has CDR1 DFQATT and CDR2 SNEGSKA (reference sequence). V was cut by 1 base and J by 10 bases, with 14 bases left in between. This CDR3 is built from 14 residues. CDR3 in DNA: TGCAGTGCTAGAGCAGGGCGGCCTTGGTCACCCCTCCACTTT. It yields the protein CSARAGRPWSPLHF.

Ten or more counts support this clonotype. The J gene is TRBJ2-1, the V gene TRBV29-1, with a tentative D call TRBD2 (6 bases). This CDR3 is built from 9 residues. Germline lookup yields CDR1 SQVTM and CDR2 ANQGSEA. The CDR3 nucleotides read TGCACGGGGGAGTATGAGCAGTTCTTC. It is translated as CTGEYEQFF.

There are a few counts of this clonotype. The V call is TRBV29-1, the J call TRBJ2-7; D possibly uses TRBD1 or TRBD2 (5 bases each). V lost 3 bases, J lost 4 bases, and 16 bases lay in between. The CDR3 sequence is 14 residues long. Germline values: CDR1 SQVTM, CDR2 ANQGSEA. The CDR3: CSVEWGGGGYEQYF. The DNA of the CDR3 is TGCAGCGTTGAGTGGGGCGGAGGAGGTTACGAGCAGTACTTC.

This clonotype was observed a handful of times. This chain joins TRBV19 and TRBJ2-1; D is undetermined. The CDR3 covers 11 residues. Germline CDR1 is LNHDA and CDR2 is SQIVND (reference sequence). This CDR3 reads CATRFYNEQFF. The CDR3 DNA is TGTGCAACGAGATTCTACAATGAGCAGTTCTTC.

J is TRBJ2-3 and V is TRBV3-1; D is ambiguous. The CDR3 has 12 residues. Trimming removed 7 bases from V and 3 bases from J, with 8 bases in between. Germline V gene lookup returns CDR1 LGHDT and CDR2 YNNKEL (reference sequence). Here the CDR3 reads CASNLGTDTQYF. CDR3 sequence (DNA): TGTGCCAGCAATCTGGGGACAGATACGCAGTATTTT.

This clonotype occurred many times. The rearrangement links TRBV5-4 to TRBJ2-7, with D possibly being TRBD1 (6 bases). V was clipped by 2 bases and J by 3 bases, with 12 bases between them. This CDR3 has 14 residues. CDR1 SGHNT and CDR2 YYREEE come from the germline V gene (reference sequence). As DNA, the CDR3 is TGTGCCAGCAGCTTACAGGGTAGTGACTACGAGCAGTACTTC. Protein: CASSLQGSDYEQYF.

The gene calls are TRBV5-8 and TRBJ1-5; no clear D gene. CDR1 is SGHTS and CDR2 is YDEGEE in the germline V gene. V lost 0 bases and J 8 bases, leaving 12 bases between the germline ends. CDR3 length equals 14 residues. The CDR3 nucleotides read TGTGCCAGCAGCTTGGTGGAGGGAGCGGAGCCCCAGCATTTT. Its translation: CASSLVEGAEPQHF.

The V call is TRBV15, the J call TRBJ2-7; D call uncertain. V gave up 3 bases and J gave up 2 bases, with 17 bases separating them. The CDR3 contains 16 residues. CDR1 LNHNV and CDR2 YYDKDF come from the germline V gene (reference sequence). Here the CDR3 reads CATSRLDTADPYEQYF. The CDR3, as DNA: TGTGCCACCAGCAGGTTAGATACGGCAGACCCCTACGAGCAGTACTTC.

The gene calls are TRBV10-2 and TRBJ1-2; TRBD1 matches 7 bases. Trimming cost V 3 bases and J 5 bases; bases outside gene matches: 15. The germline V gene has CDR1 WSHSY and CDR2 SAAADI. The CDR3 contains 17 residues. The CDR3 DNA sequence: TGCGCCAGCAGTGAAGGGTTTGGGGACAGCGGGCCGTATGGCTACACCTTC. Translation: CASSEGFGDSGPYGYTF.

The chain couples TRBV29-1 to TRBJ2-7; tentatively, D is TRBD1 (5 bases). Looked up from germline, CDR1 is SQVTM and CDR2 is ANQGSEA. V gave up 3 bases and J gave up 6 bases, with 12 bases separating them. The CDR3 is made up of 12 amino acids. The CDR3 DNA follows: TGCAGCGTTGAGTTCAGGCAGGGCGAGCAGTACTTC. It translates to CSVEFRQGEQYF.

The chain couples TRBV7-8 to TRBJ2-3, with D unclear. V was trimmed by 0 bases and J by 3 bases, leaving 7 bases between them. Per germline, CDR1 SGHVS and CDR2 FQNEAQ. The CDR3 is made up of 14 amino acids. CDR3 residues: CASSLAEITDTQYF. In nucleotides, the CDR3 is TGTGCCAGCAGCTTAGCTGAGATTACAGATACGCAGTATTTT.

The V call is TRBV27, the J call TRBJ2-1, with D hard to call. The CDR3 has 14 amino acids. Germline loops: CDR1 MNHEY, CDR2 SMNVEV (reference sequence). Deletions cut 7 bases from V and 8 bases from J, with 18 bases between. The CDR3 here is CASTESVPNYEQFF. Written as DNA, the CDR3 is TGTGCCAGCACCGAGTCGGTCCCGAACTATGAGCAGTTCTTC.

The V and J genes are TRBV12-3 or TRBV12-4 and TRBJ1-1, with D possibly matching TRBD1 (6 bases). V was trimmed by 5 bases and J by 1 base, leaving 11 bases between them. The CDR3 is 14 amino acids. In nucleotides, the CDR3 is TGTGCCAGCAGTCTTCCGACAGGGAACACTGAAGCTTTCTTT. Translated, it gives CASSLPTGNTEAFF.

V gene TRBV7-2 combines with J gene TRBJ2-7, with TRBD1 matching over 7 bases. V trimming: 5 bases; J trimming: 1 base; junction bases outside the gene matches: 8. The CDR3 length is 15 residues. CDR1 is SGHTA and CDR2 is FQGNSA in the germline V gene. CDR3 coding DNA: TGTGCCAGCAGCCGTACCGGACAGGCTTCCTACGAGCAGTACTTC. This gives the protein CASSRTGQASYEQYF.

This clonotype has only a few counts. This chain links TRBV20-1 with TRBJ2-7; D ambiguous. The CDR3 consists of 11 residues. V shed 3 bases and J shed 4 bases, with 7 bases lying between them. Germline V lookup: CDR1 DFQATT, CDR2 SNEGSKA (reference sequence). The CDR3 bases are TGCAGTGCTAGGTGGGATTACGAGCAGTACTTC. This translates into CSARWDYEQYF.

This clonotype occurred once. The chain carries TRBV2 and TRBJ2-3; D perhaps matches TRBD1 (5 bases). CDR3 length: 15 residues. CDR1 SNHLY and CDR2 FYNNEI come from the germline V gene. The V and J ends lost 2 bases and 5 bases respectively, with 14 bases between them. This CDR3 is CASSEWQGIGDTQYF. The CDR3 DNA sequence: TGTGCCAGCAGTGAATGGCAGGGCATAGGAGATACGCAGTATTTT.

The chain recombines TRBV20-1 with TRBJ1-1, with a weak D call TRBD1 (6 bases). The germline V gene has CDR1 DFQATT and CDR2 SNEGSKA (reference sequence). Deletions cut 0 bases from V and 4 bases from J, with 12 bases between. This CDR3 comprises 14 residues. CDR3: CSARDPRGGTEAFF. Here the CDR3 DNA reads TGCAGTGCTAGAGATCCCAGGGGCGGCACTGAAGCTTTCTTT.

The genes are TRBV11-2 and TRBJ2-3; D is uncertain. The CDR3 runs 13 residues. Germline assignment: CDR1 SGHAT and CDR2 FQNNGV. V lost 5 bases and J lost 6, with 12 bases in between. The CDR3 DNA reads as TGTGCCAGCAGCCAGATTCGGGCGGATACGCAGTATTTT. Its translation: CASSQIRADTQYF.

The V and J genes are TRBV11-2 and TRBJ2-3; TRBD2 aligns across 13 bases. Germline trimming cut 1 base from V and 4 bases from J; bases unmatched to any gene: 5. CDR1 SGHAT and CDR2 FQNNGV come from the germline V gene. The length of the CDR3 is 17 residues. DNA for the CDR3: TGTGCCAGCAGCTTAGGCATCACTAGCGGGGGGGCAGATACGCAGTATTTT. The encoded protein is CASSLGITSGGADTQYF.

The table lists this clonotype with a few counts. The genes are TRBV3-1 and TRBJ1-4; TRBD1 is a possible D gene (5 bases). V shed 2 bases and J shed 6 bases, with 10 bases lying between them. This CDR3 has 14 residues. CDR1 is LGHDT, CDR2 YNNKEL, per germline (reference sequence). The CDR3 loop reads CASSQREGDEKLFF. The DNA for the CDR3 is TGTGCCAGCAGCCAAAGGGAAGGGGATGAAAAACTGTTTTTT.

This clonotype appeared a few times. The gene calls are TRBV5-4 and TRBJ2-3; D gene ambiguous. This CDR3 contains 12 residues. Trimming took off 5 bases at V and 1 base at J, with 5 bases between the two ends. Germline V lookup: CDR1 SGHNT, CDR2 YYREEE (reference sequence). Here the CDR3 DNA reads TGTGCCAGCAGATACGGCACAGATACGCAGTATTTT. Protein: CASRYGTDTQYF.

The chain links TRBV11-1 to TRBJ2-3; possible D gene TRBD1, 6 bases. The V gene lost 5 bases and the J gene lost 4 bases, with 13 bases spanning the gap. From germline, CDR1 is SGHAT and CDR2 FQDESV (reference sequence). CDR3 length: 14 amino acids. The CDR3, as DNA: TGTGCCAGCAGCAGGGGACATGGCGCAGATACGCAGTATTTT. It specifies CASSRGHGADTQYF.

The CDR3 reads CASSEAQGLQYF. The CDR3, as DNA: TGTGCCAGCAGTGAAGCGCAGGGTTTGCAGTACTTC. V and J are TRBV6-1 and TRBJ2-7; perhaps TRBD1 as D (5 bases). V dropped 0 bases and J dropped 9 bases, with 9 bases sitting between them. This CDR3 has 12 residues. Per germline, CDR1 MNHNS and CDR2 SASEGT.

The chain links TRBV6-1 to TRBJ1-5; D is ambiguous. CDR3 length: 16 amino acids. Germline V gene lookup returns CDR1 MNHNS and CDR2 SASEGT. V lost 1 base and J lost 0, with 10 bases in between. In DNA, the CDR3 is TGTGCCAGCAGTGAAGAGCACTTTTATAGCAATCAGCCCCAGCATTTT. As protein: CASSEEHFYSNQPQHF.

This clonotype was counted many times. The chain uses TRBV7-2 and TRBJ2-7; the D gene is possibly TRBD1 (5 bases). Per germline, CDR1 SGHTA and CDR2 FQGNSA. CDR3 length equals 13 residues. V lost 4 bases, J lost 3 bases, and 10 bases lay in between. The CDR3: CASSSKGIYEQYF. CDR3 coding DNA: TGTGCCAGCAGCTCAAAGGGGATCTACGAGCAGTACTTC. The full variable domain, with the rest looked up from reference TRBV7-2 and TRBJ2-7, is GAGVSQSPSNKVTEKGKDVELRCDPISGHTALYWYRQSLGQGLEFLIYFQGNSAPDKSGLPSDRFSAERTGGSVSTLTIQRTQQEDSAVYLCASSSKGIYEQYFGPGTRLTVT.

This clonotype was seen a handful of times. The chain carries TRBV20-1 and TRBJ2-3; D is tentatively TRBD1 or TRBD2 (5 bases each). Germline values: CDR1 DFQATT, CDR2 SNEGSKA (reference sequence). The CDR3 covers 13 residues. The V end was cut by 5 bases, the J end by 1 base, with 10 bases between. For the CDR3, the DNA is TGCAGTGCTTTGGGGACCCGCACAGATACGCAGTATTTT. Its protein product is CSALGTRTDTQYF.

This clonotype was observed a few times. V usage is TRBV27 and J usage is TRBJ2-1; maybe TRBD1 (6 bases). V was shortened by 5 bases and J by 9 bases, with 23 bases between the two germline ends. This CDR3 spans 16 amino acids. CDR1 MNHEY and CDR2 SMNVEV come from the germline V gene (reference sequence). CDR3 in amino acids: CASSPRPGHFMIEQFF. The DNA for the CDR3 is TGTGCCAGCAGTCCGCGACCGGGACATTTTATGATTGAGCAGTTCTTC.